A single TCR beta chain is shown here with its context. These data come from a study of control samples from healthy donors and cancer patients. The data were produced by immunoSEQ multiplex PCR, yet TCRdb's version contains in-frame clones alone and is incomplete. The repertoire includes approximately 100,000 clones, about nine tenths of them detected once, and approximately 3% sits in the top ten. Trimming removed 6 bases from V and 6 bases from J, with 18 bases in between. The CDR3 consists of 14 residues. CDR1 is SNHLY and CDR2 is FYNNEI in the germline V gene. The source is a human donor in good health. The donor label of this sample is uncertain. The chain is built from TRBV2 and TRBJ2-7; D is perhaps TRBD1 (5 bases). Sequences were obtained from blood. CDR3 nucleotide sequence: TGTGCCAGCAGGATTGACAGATACCTCTCCGAGCAGTACTTC. It specifies CASRIDRYLSEQYF. Drawing the rest from reference TRBV2 and TRBJ2-7, the complete variable domain is EPEVTQTPSHQVTQMGQEVILRCVPISNHLYFYWYRQILGQKVEFLVSFYNNEISEKSEIFDDQFSVERPDGSNFTLKIRSTKLEDSAMYFCASRIDRYLSEQYFGPGTRLTVT.